The rows below give T cell receptor beta chains drawn from one sample of a study of shared clonotypes between healthy human individuals. Libraries were prepared by immunoSEQ multiplex PCR; TCRdb keeps only in-frame clonotypes and omits some of them. The sample records 1.5 million to 2.5 million clones, about 94% being singletons. The sequenced sample consisted of naive CD8+ T cells sorted from blood. The source is a man younger than 35 in good health. Both conserved end residues are part of each CDR3. Fields, in order: V gene, D gene, clone size, J gene, CDR3 DNA, CDR3 protein. The D gene is left open where the match is weak. The size of a clone is reported for some rows only, either as once, few or many, or as a class for expanded clones.

TRBV5-6	-	-	TRBJ2-1	TGTGCCAGCAGCTTGGCACTCAATGAGCAGTTCTTC	CASSLALNEQFF
TRBV11-2	TRBD1	-	TRBJ2-1	TGTGCCAGCAGCTTCCCGGCGGGGACAGGGATCAATGAGCAGTTCTTC	CASSFPAGTGINEQFF
TRBV10-3	-	-	TRBJ1-1	TGTGCCGCGGGGGACACTGAAGCTTTCTTT	CAAGDTEAFF
TRBV6-5	-	-	TRBJ2-7	TGTGCCAGCAGACCTCGACAGGCCTCCGAGCAGTACTTC	CASRPRQASEQYF
TRBV27	-	-	TRBJ2-7	TGTGCCAGCAGTTTATCGGGGGGATCTCCCTACGAGCAGTACTTC	CASSLSGGSPYEQYF
TRBV6-1	-	-	TRBJ1-1	TGTGCCAGCAGTGAAGAGGGGTTCGGAAACACTGAAGCTTTCTTT	CASSEEGFGNTEAFF
TRBV28	-	-	TRBJ2-7	TGTGCCAGCAGTTTTGGTCCGGGTAACGAGCAGTACTTC	CASSFGPGNEQYF
TRBV6-1	TRBD2	-	TRBJ2-7	TGTGCCAGCAGTGCGCTAGCGGGCGGCCTGGGATACGAGCAGTACTTC	CASSALAGGLGYEQYF
TRBV10-2	TRBD2	-	TRBJ2-5	TGCGCCAGCAGTGATTTAGCGGGAGAGACCCAGTACTTC	CASSDLAGETQYF
TRBV5-1	-	-	TRBJ1-1	TGCGCCAGCAGCTCTCGGGGGGGAGACACTGAAGCTTTCTTT	CASSSRGGDTEAFF
TRBV6-5	TRBD1	once	TRBJ2-7	TGTGCCAGCAGTCCGACAGGGGGCTACTACGAGCAGTACTTC	CASSPTGGYYEQYF
TRBV6-1	-	-	TRBJ1-1	TGTGCCAGCGGAGAGCCCTTAACCGAAGCTTTCTTT	CASGEPLTEAFF
TRBV7-8	-	-	TRBJ1-2	TGTGCCAGCAGCTTACGAGCTCAGTTGGGGCACTATGGCTACACCTTC	CASSLRAQLGHYGYTF
TRBV9	TRBD1	-	TRBJ2-4	TGTGCCAGCAGCGGATGGACAGGGGACGACATTCAGTACTTC	CASSGWTGDDIQYF
TRBV6-1	TRBD1	-	TRBJ2-7	TGTGCCAGCAGTGTTTCAAGGGACAGGACCCACGAGCAGTACTTC	CASSVSRDRTHEQYF
TRBV6-1	-	-	TRBJ1-4	TGTGCCAGCAGTGAAGCCTGGGGGGGCCCCGCAACTAATGAAAAACTGTTTTTT	CASSEAWGGPATNEKLFF
TRBV6-5	-	-	TRBJ2-1	TGTGCCAGCAGCCCAGACTGGGGTAATGAGCAGTTCTTC	CASSPDWGNEQFF
TRBV11-2	-	-	TRBJ2-1	TGTGCCAGCAGCTTAGTAGGGAATGGTGGCCGGAATGAGCAGTTCTTC	CASSLVGNGGRNEQFF
TRBV4-1	-	-	TRBJ2-7	TGCGCCAGCAGCCAGGGATCGGGACGGACCTACGAGCAGTACTTC	CASSQGSGRTYEQYF
TRBV7-2	-	-	TRBJ2-7	TGTGCCAGCAGCCTCTGGGGCAGGGAAAGGGACGAGCAGTACTTC	CASSLWGRERDEQYF
TRBV5-8	TRBD2	-	TRBJ2-1	TGTGCCAGCAGCCGAGGGACTAGCGGGAGTATCTATGAGCAGTTCTTC	CASSRGTSGSIYEQFF
TRBV4-1	-	-	TRBJ2-1	TGCGCCAGCAGCCAAGGATTTGGTTTAGGGGGCAATGAGCAGTTCTTC	CASSQGFGLGGNEQFF
TRBV27	TRBD2	-	TRBJ2-7	TGTGCCAGCAGTTTAGGCGCGGGAGGGTACGAGCAGTACTTC	CASSLGAGGYEQYF
TRBV4-1	-	-	TRBJ2-2	TGCGCCAGCAGCCAAGATCAAGGATTCACCTTTACGAACACCGGGGAGCTGTTTTTT	CASSQDQGFTFTNTGELFF
TRBV2	-	-	TRBJ1-4	TGTGCCAGCAGTGAATGGGTGGATCCTCCGGAAAAACTGTTTTTT	CASSEWVDPPEKLFF
TRBV7-2	-	-	TRBJ1-3	TGTGCCAGCAGCGCAGATTTCGATTATTACTCTGGAAACACCATATATTTT	CASSADFDYYSGNTIYF
TRBV7-6	TRBD2	once	TRBJ2-2	TGTGCCAGCAGCTTCCAGCGGGAGGGCACCGGGGAGCTGTTTTTT	CASSFQREGTGELFF
TRBV9	-	once	TRBJ2-2	TGTGCCAGCAGCACAACCCCGGCGGACGGGGAGCTGTTTTTT	CASSTTPADGELFF
TRBV27	TRBD1	-	TRBJ2-3	TGTGCCAGCAGTTCTGGACAGGGCGCAGATACGCAGTATTTT	CASSSGQGADTQYF
TRBV7-3	TRBD2	-	TRBJ2-5	TGTGCCAGCAGTCTGATAGCGGGCCTTGAGACCCAGTACTTC	CASSLIAGLETQYF
TRBV12-5	-	-	TRBJ2-7	TGTGCTAGTGGTCGATATTACGAGCAGTACTTC	CASGRYYEQYF
TRBV5-5	-	once	TRBJ2-7	TGTGCCAGCAGCTCAGGACGGGACTACGAGCAGTACTTC	CASSSGRDYEQYF
TRBV30	TRBD1	-	TRBJ1-2	TGTGCCTGGAACCAGGGGGCGAAGGACTATGGCTACACCTTC	CAWNQGAKDYGYTF
TRBV7-9	-	-	TRBJ1-1	TGTGCCAGCAGCTTCGAGCTGACTGAAGCTTTCTTT	CASSFELTEAFF
TRBV27	TRBD2	-	TRBJ2-2	TGTGCCAGCAGTTTGGGAGCGGGGGCCGGGGAGCTGTTTTTT	CASSLGAGAGELFF
TRBV9	TRBD1	-	TRBJ2-1	TGTGCCAGCAGCGTATCAAGGGGGACAGGGGGCCCCAATGAGCAGTTCTTC	CASSVSRGTGGPNEQFF
TRBV7-9	TRBD1	-	TRBJ2-3	TGTGCCAGCAGCCCCGACAGGGGTCGCACAGATACGCAGTATTTT	CASSPDRGRTDTQYF
TRBV10-3	-	-	TRBJ2-1	TGTGCCATCACCCCGGGCAGCAATGAGCAGTTCTTC	CAITPGSNEQFF
TRBV28	TRBD2	-	TRBJ2-2	TGTGCCAGCAGTACCGAACTAGCGGGGGGCCCTACCGGGGAGCTGTTTTTT	CASSTELAGGPTGELFF
TRBV6-5	-	-	TRBJ1-5	TGTGCCAGTAAGTGGGGGGCCAGCAATCAGCCCCAGCATTTT	CASKWGASNQPQHF
TRBV7-2	-	-	TRBJ2-7	TGTGCCAGCAGCTTCGCCAGTTCCTACGAGCAGTACTTC	CASSFASSYEQYF
TRBV11-2	TRBD1	-	TRBJ2-3	TGTGCCAGCAGGAATGCCGGGACAGGGAGCACAGATACGCAGTATTTT	CASRNAGTGSTDTQYF
TRBV19	TRBD2	-	TRBJ2-3	TGTGCCAGTAGTATAACGGGAGGACCAGATACGCAGTATTTT	CASSITGGPDTQYF